This entry lists 16 T cell receptor beta chains sequenced from one sample in a study of early T cells in non-severe SARS-CoV-2 infection. TCRdb reprocessed the 5' RACE reads with MiXCR, giving one entry per CDR3 protein. The repertoire consists of more than 65,000 distinct CDR3 sequences, with more than 3.5% occurring once and the leading ten covering roughly 3.6%. Here the sequenced sample was whole blood, taken at baseline. The receptors stem from an adult who was a healthcare worker with PCR-confirmed SARS-CoV-2 infection or an uninfected control (not recorded which). The donor label of this sample is uncertain.

This clonotype occurred a few times. In DNA, the CDR3 is TGCGCCAGCAGCCTTGGTGGGGAAAGAGGAAATGAGCAGTTCTTC. Protein sequence: CASSLGGERGNEQFF. The genes are TRBV5-1 and TRBJ2-1; D gene ambiguous. The CDR3 sequence is 15 residues long. Trimming cost V 4 bases and J 7 bases, with 18 bases left between them. Germline V CDR1 and CDR2: SGHRS, YFSETQ.

The genes are TRBV12-3 or TRBV12-4 and TRBJ2-7; D is undetermined. V gave up 4 bases and J gave up 3 bases, with 7 bases separating them. CDR3 length: 12 amino acids. CDR3 sequence (DNA): TGTGCCAGCAGTTACGGTGTCTACGAGCAGTACTTC. It yields the protein CASSYGVYEQYF.

This clonotype was detected a few times. V usage is TRBV10-3 and J usage is TRBJ2-5; no definite D call. Per the germline V gene, CDR1 is ENHRY and CDR2 is SYGVKD. There are 11 residues in the CDR3. Deletions cut 3 bases from V and 4 bases from J, with 3 bases between. CDR3 amino acids: CAISDRETQYF. For the CDR3, the DNA is TGTGCCATCAGTGACAGAGAGACCCAGTACTTC.

This clonotype was seen repeatedly, ten times or more. The gene calls are TRBV6-5 and TRBJ1-2, with D maybe TRBD1 (6 bases). V was cut by 8 bases and J by 8 bases, with 18 bases left in between. The V gene's germline CDR1 is MNHEY and CDR2 SVGAGI. This CDR3 has 13 amino acids. Here the CDR3 reads CASRYEGGRGYTF. The CDR3 DNA follows: TGTGCCAGCCGATATGAAGGGGGAAGAGGCTACACCTTC.

Many counts were recorded for this clonotype. The chain employs TRBV28 and TRBJ1-6; TRBD1 aligns across 10 bases. This CDR3 is built from 16 residues. V lost 5 bases to trimming and J lost 7 bases; unmatched junction nucleotides: 8. CDR1 and CDR2 from the germline V gene are MDHEN and SYDVKM. The CDR3: CASSRFLGQGNSPLHF. The CDR3 DNA reads TGTGCCAGCAGTCGATTCCTGGGACAGGGGAATTCACCCCTCCACTTT.

J is TRBJ1-5 and V is TRBV20-1, with no clear D. CDR1 and CDR2 from the germline V gene are DFQATT and SNEGSKA (reference sequence). The V and J ends lost 4 bases and 1 base respectively, with 11 bases between them. CDR3 size: 14 residues. Here the CDR3 reads CSAIGGLSNQPQHF. CDR3 bases: TGCAGTGCTATAGGAGGGTTAAGCAATCAGCCCCAGCATTTT.

There are many counts of this clonotype. V gene TRBV7-8 combines with J gene TRBJ2-3; 8 nucleotides align to TRBD2. The CDR3 contains 13 residues. V shed 7 bases and J 4 bases; nucleotides not matched to a gene: 4. Germline-derived CDR1 and CDR2 are SGHVS and FQNEAQ. This chain's CDR3 is CASKDGGADTQYF. For the CDR3, the DNA is TGTGCCAGCAAGGACGGGGGGGCAGATACGCAGTATTTT. Variable domain in full (rest from reference TRBV7-8 and TRBJ2-3): GAGVSQSPRYKVAKRGQDVALRCDPISGHVSLFWYQQALGQGPEFLTYFQNEAQLDKSGLPSDRFFAERPEGSVSTLKIQRTQQEDSAVYLCASKDGGADTQYFGPGTRLTVL.

This clonotype was seen repeatedly, ten times or more. This chain links TRBV5-6 with TRBJ1-4; no firm D call. Germline CDR1 is SGHDT and CDR2 is YYEEEE. V was pared by 2 bases and J by 7 bases, with 12 bases between. The CDR3 extends over 14 amino acids. The CDR3 loop is CASSFGTSTEKLFF. Here the CDR3 DNA reads TGTGCCAGCAGCTTTGGCACCTCGACTGAAAAACTGTTTTTT.

This clonotype was picked up a small number of times. This rearrangement joins TRBV7-8 to TRBJ1-6, with a tentative D call TRBD1 (5 bases). The germline gives CDR1 SGHVS, CDR2 FQNEAQ. The length of the CDR3 is 12 residues. Trimming shortened V by 7 bases and J by 10 bases, and 11 bases separated the two germline ends. CDR3 amino acids: CASTLGASPLHF. The CDR3 coding sequence is TGTGCCAGCACCCTAGGGGCATCACCCCTCCACTTT.

This clonotype was counted only a few times. The J gene is TRBJ2-5, the V gene TRBV20-1; possible D gene TRBD1, 5 bases. The length of the CDR3 is 13 residues. The V end lost 5 bases, the J end lost 7 bases, and 17 bases lay between the germline ends. Germline CDR1 and CDR2: DFQATT and SNEGSKA (reference sequence). CDR3 sequence: CSAPQEPPRTQYF. In DNA, the CDR3 is TGCAGTGCTCCACAGGAGCCCCCTCGGACCCAGTACTTC.

This clonotype was seen repeatedly, ten times or more. This chain links TRBV7-8 with TRBJ1-6, with D possibly matching TRBD1 (6 bases). The CDR3 contains 16 residues. The V and J ends lost 2 bases and 1 base respectively, with 9 bases between them. Germline assignment: CDR1 SGHVS and CDR2 FQNEAQ. Here the CDR3 reads CASSLQGSSYNSPLHF. The CDR3 DNA reads as TGTGCCAGCAGCTTACAGGGGTCGTCCTATAATTCACCCCTCCACTTT.

This clonotype showed up just a few times. The gene calls are TRBV20-1 and TRBJ2-7; 10 nucleotides agree with TRBD1. The V gene's germline CDR1 is DFQATT and CDR2 SNEGSKA (reference sequence). V lost 1 base to trimming and J lost 4 bases; unmatched junction nucleotides: 1. The CDR3 runs 13 residues. The CDR3 sequence is CSARGQGAYEQYF. The DNA of the CDR3 is TGCAGTGCTAGAGGACAGGGGGCGTACGAGCAGTACTTC.

This clonotype was observed a handful of times. The chain employs TRBV3-1 and TRBJ2-1; D is unclear. This CDR3 region has 14 residues. The V end lost 8 bases, the J end lost 5 bases, and 16 bases lay between the germline ends. The germline gives CDR1 LGHDT, CDR2 YNNKEL (reference sequence). The CDR3 loop is CASLNWAWDNEQFF. The DNA for the CDR3 is TGTGCCAGCCTGAATTGGGCTTGGGACAATGAGCAGTTCTTC.

This clonotype was seen a handful of times. The rearrangement joins TRBV7-8 to TRBJ1-5; D may be TRBD1 (5 bases). The CDR3 length is 15 residues. Between the trimmed V and J ends, which lost 3 bases and 0 bases, there was a span of 9 bases. The germline CDR1 and CDR2 sequences are SGHVS and FQNEAQ. The CDR3 here is CASSFGGYSNQPQHF. CDR3 nucleotide sequence: TGTGCCAGCAGCTTCGGGGGATATAGCAATCAGCCCCAGCATTTT.

The chain is built from TRBV6-1 and TRBJ1-2; unclear D gene. The V and J ends lost 1 base and 6 bases respectively, with 9 bases between them. CDR1 MNHNS and CDR2 SASEGT come from the germline V gene. The CDR3 contains 13 residues. CDR3 residues: CASSEVGVHGYTF. The CDR3, as DNA: TGTGCCAGCAGTGAAGTGGGCGTCCATGGCTACACCTTC.

This clonotype was detected many times. This chain links TRBV7-9 with TRBJ1-1; 7 bases line up with TRBD1. CDR1 and CDR2 from the germline V gene are SEHNR and FQNEAQ (reference sequence). This CDR3 spans 14 amino acids. The V gene end was trimmed by 3 bases and the J gene end by 3 bases; junction bases not matched to a gene: 4. DNA for the CDR3: TGTGCCAGCAGCTTCAGTCAGGGGGACACTGAAGCTTTCTTT. It specifies CASSFSQGDTEAFF.